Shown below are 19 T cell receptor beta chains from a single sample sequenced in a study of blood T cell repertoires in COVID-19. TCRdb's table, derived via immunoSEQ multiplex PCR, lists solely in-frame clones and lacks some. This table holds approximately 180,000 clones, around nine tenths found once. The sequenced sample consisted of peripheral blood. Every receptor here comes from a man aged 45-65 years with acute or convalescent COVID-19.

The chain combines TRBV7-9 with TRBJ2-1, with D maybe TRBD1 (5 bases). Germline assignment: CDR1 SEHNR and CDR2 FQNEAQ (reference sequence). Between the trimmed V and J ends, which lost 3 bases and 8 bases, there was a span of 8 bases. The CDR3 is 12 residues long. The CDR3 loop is CASSFQGYEQFF. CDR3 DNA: TGTGCCAGCAGCTTTCAGGGCTATGAGCAGTTCTTC.

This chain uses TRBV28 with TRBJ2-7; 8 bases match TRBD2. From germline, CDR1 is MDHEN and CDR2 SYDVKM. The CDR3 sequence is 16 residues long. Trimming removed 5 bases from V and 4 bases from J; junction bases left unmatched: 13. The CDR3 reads CASSPPGGGHIYEQYV. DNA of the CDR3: TGTGCCAGCAGTCCCCCGGGGGGGGGCCACATTTACGAGCAGTACGTC.

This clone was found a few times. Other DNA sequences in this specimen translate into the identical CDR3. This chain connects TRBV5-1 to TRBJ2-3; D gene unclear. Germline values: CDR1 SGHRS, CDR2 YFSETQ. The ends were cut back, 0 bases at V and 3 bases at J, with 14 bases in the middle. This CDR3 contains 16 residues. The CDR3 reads CASSLVVGVRTDTQYF. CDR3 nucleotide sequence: TGCGCCAGCAGCTTGGTGGTCGGAGTGAGGACAGATACGCAGTATTTT.

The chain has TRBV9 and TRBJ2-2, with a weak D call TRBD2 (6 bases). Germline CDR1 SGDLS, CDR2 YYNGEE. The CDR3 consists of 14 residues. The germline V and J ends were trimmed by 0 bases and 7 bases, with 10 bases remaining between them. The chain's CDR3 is CASSVAGGFGELFF. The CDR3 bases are TGTGCCAGCAGCGTAGCCGGAGGGTTCGGGGAGCTGTTTTTT. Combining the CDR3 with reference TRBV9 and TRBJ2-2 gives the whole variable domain DSGVTQTPKHLITATGQRVTLRCSPRSGDLSVYWYQQSLDQGLQFLIQYYNGEERAKGNILERFSAQQFPDLHSELNLSSLELGDSALYFCASSVAGGFGELFFGEGSRLTVL.

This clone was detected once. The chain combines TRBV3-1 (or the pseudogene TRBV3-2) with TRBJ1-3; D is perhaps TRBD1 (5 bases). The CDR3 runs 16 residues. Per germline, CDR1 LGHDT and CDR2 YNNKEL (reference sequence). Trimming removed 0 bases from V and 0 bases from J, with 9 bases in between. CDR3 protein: CASSQEGGGSGNTIYF. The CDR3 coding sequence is TGTGCCAGCAGCCAAGAGGGGGGGGGCTCTGGAAACACCATATATTTT.

The DNA for the CDR3 is TGTGCCAGCAGTTTATCCATCAGGGGGCGCCTTTATGCGAACACTGAAGCTTTCTTT. Translation: CASSLSIRGRLYANTEAFF. The V gene is TRBV28, the J gene TRBJ1-1; 8 positions match TRBD1. Germline CDR1 and CDR2: MDHEN and SYDVKM. V trimming: 1 base; J trimming: 1 base; junction bases outside the gene matches: 14. This CDR3 region has 19 residues. The full variable domain, completed using reference TRBV28 and TRBJ1-1, is DVKVTQSSRYLVKRTGEKVFLECVQDMDHENMFWYRQDPGLGLRLIYFSYDVKMKEKGDIPEGYSVSREKKERFSLILESASTNQTSMYLCASSLSIRGRLYANTEAFFGQGTRLTVV.

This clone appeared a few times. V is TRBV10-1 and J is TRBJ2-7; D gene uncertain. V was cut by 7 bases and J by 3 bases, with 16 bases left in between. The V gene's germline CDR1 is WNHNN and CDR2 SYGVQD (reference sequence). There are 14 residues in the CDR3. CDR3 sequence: CASTESLARYEQYF. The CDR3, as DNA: TGCGCCAGCACTGAATCTTTGGCCCGCTACGAGCAGTACTTC.

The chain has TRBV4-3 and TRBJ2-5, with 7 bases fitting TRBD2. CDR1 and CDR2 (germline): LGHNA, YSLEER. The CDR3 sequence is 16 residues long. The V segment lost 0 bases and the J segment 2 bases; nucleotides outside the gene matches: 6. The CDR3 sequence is CASSQDWRGRQETQYF. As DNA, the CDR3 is TGCGCCAGCAGCCAAGATTGGCGGGGGAGACAAGAGACCCAGTACTTC.

CDR3 protein: CASSRDTGSGNTIYF. The CDR3 DNA follows: TGTGCCAGCAGTCGGGACACGGGCTCTGGAAACACCATATATTTT. This chain uses TRBV2 with TRBJ1-3; D perhaps matches TRBD1 (6 bases). V was cut by 5 bases and J by 0 bases, with 11 bases left in between. This CDR3 spans 15 amino acids. Germline lookup yields CDR1 SNHLY and CDR2 FYNNEI.

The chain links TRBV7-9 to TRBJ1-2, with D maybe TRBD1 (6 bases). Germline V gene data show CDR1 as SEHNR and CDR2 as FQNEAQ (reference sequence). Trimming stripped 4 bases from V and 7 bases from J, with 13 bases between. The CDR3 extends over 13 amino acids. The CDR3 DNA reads TGTGCCAGCAGCTCCGTAGACAGGCGTGGCTACACCTTC. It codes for CASSSVDRRGYTF.

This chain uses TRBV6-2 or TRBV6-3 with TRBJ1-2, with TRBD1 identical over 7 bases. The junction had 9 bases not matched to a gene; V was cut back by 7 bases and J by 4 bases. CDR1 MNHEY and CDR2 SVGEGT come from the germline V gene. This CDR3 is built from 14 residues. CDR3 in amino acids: CASTPGQRIYGYTF. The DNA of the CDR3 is TGTGCCAGCACCCCGGGACAGCGCATCTATGGCTACACCTTC.

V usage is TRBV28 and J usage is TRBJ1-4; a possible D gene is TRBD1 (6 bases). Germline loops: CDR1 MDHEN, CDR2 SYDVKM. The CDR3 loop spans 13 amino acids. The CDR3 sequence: CASRVGGEEKLFF. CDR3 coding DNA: TGTGCTTCCCGAGTTGGGGGCGAAGAAAAACTGTTTTTT.

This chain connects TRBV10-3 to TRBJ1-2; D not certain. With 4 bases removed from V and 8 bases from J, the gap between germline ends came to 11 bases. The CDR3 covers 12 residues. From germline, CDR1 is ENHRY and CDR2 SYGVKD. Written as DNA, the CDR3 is TGTGCCATCAGTGGCACCCTCTACGGCTACACCTTC. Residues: CAISGTLYGYTF.

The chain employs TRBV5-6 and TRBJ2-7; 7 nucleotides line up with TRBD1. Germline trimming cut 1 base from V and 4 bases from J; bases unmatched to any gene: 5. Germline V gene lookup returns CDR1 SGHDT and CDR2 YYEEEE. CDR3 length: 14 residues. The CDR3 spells CASSLLGQKYEQYV. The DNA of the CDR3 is TGTGCCAGCAGCTTGTTGGGACAGAAATACGAGCAGTACGTC.

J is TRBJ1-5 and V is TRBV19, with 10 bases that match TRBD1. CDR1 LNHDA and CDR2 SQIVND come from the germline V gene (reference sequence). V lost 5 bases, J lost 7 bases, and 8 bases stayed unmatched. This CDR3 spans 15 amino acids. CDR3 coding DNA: TGTGCCAGTAGTGCCCGGGACAGGGGAGAACAGCCCCAGCATTTT. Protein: CASSARDRGEQPQHF.

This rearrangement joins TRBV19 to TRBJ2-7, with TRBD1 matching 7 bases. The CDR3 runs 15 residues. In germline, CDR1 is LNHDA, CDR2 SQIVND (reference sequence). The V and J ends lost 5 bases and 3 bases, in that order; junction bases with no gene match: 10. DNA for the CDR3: TGTGCCAGTAGTGTACGGACAGGTTTGTTCTACGAGCAGTACTTC. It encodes CASSVRTGLFYEQYF. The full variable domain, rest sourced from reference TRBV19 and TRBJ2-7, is DGGITQSPKYLFRKEGQNVTLSCEQNLNHDAMYWYRQDPGQGLRLIYYSQIVNDFQKGDIAEGYSVSREKKESFPLTVTSAQKNPTAFYLCASSVRTGLFYEQYFGPGTRLTVT.

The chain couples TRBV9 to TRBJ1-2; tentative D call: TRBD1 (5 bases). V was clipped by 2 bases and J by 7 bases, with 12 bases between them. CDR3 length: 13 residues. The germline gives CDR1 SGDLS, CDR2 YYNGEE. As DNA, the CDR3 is TGTGCCAGCAGCGTTGGGAGGGGTAGTGGCTACACCTTC. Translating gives CASSVGRGSGYTF.

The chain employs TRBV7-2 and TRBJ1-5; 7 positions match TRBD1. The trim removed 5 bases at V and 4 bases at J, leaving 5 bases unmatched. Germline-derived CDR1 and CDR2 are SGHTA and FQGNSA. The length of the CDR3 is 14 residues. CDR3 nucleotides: TGTGCCAGCAGCATCAACAGGGGAAATCAGCCCCAGCATTTT. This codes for CASSINRGNQPQHF.

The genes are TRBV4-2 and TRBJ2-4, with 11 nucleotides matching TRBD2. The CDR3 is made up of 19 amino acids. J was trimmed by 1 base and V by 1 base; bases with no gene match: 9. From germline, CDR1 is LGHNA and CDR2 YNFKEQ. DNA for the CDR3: TGTGCCAGCAGCCAAGCAACTAGCGGGAGAGGGGCGGCCAAAAACATTCAGTACTTC. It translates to CASSQATSGRGAAKNIQYF.